This T cell receptor (beta chain) was obtained from a study of blood T cells in healthy people across ages (dated by TCRdb to between 2014 and 2017). General notes on the study: In model experiments, template switching captured roughly one uniquely barcoded TCR beta cDNA molecule for every two T cells. To track age-related changes in TCR beta repertoire diversity, the study relied on deep sequencing normalized with unique cDNA molecular identifiers. The donors were divided into four age groups: young (average about 15 years), middle-aged (roughly 42), aged (about 60) and long-lived (about 90). To avoid experimental bias, donors of different ages were spread randomly across the sequencing lanes. Two additional independent replicas of 1 million unique cDNA reads from the same blood draw were analyzed for two donors (one aged 18 to 30 and one aged 80 or older).

The approximately 40 donors, aged about 6 to 100 years, were systemically healthy Caucasian individuals from Russia. Each donor gave around 9.8 milliliters of peripheral blood, collected into EDTA-treated Vacutainer tubes. Ficoll-Paque density-gradient centrifugation was used to isolate PBMCs, with at least 6 million per sample. Total RNA, at least 6 micrograms per sample, was extracted from PBMCs with Trizol reagent. Naive CD45RAhigh/CD27high T cell percentages were measured by flow cytometry on a PBMC aliquot from every donor. Broader findings and caveats from the paper: Bulk unsorted PBMC profiling prevented conclusive comparison of naive and antigen-experienced compartments. Because donor CMV infection status was unknown, age-related changes in expanded clonotypes were potentially confounded. Observed TCR beta diversity per million T cells fell roughly linearly with age, and a significant reduction was already apparent by age around 44. Estimates of total diversity from one million sequenced T cells were regarded as lower bounds and underestimates. Compared with the aged group, more naive CD4+ T cells, fewer expanded clones and increased TCR diversity were shown by the long-lived group, suggesting age selection. There was a strong correlation between observed TCR beta diversity and the percentage of naive T cells measured by flow cytometry.

The library was prepared using 5' RACE. The sequencer listed for this sample is Illumina HiSeq 2500. A second PCR of roughly 6 to 11 cycles was run with a J-beta primer mix and a sample-barcoded 5' primer. Each TCR beta cDNA molecule received a unique molecular identifier from a template-switch 5' adaptor carrying 12 random nucleotides. Each sample yielded at least 3 million CDR3-containing paired-end reads. First-strand cDNA synthesis was performed from all RNA using the Mint cDNA synthesis kit, with priming by a TRBC-specific oligonucleotide. All cDNA was treated with uracil-DNA glycosylase and then went through a first 18-cycle PCR with the universal primers M1SS and BC2_uni_R. On the authors' methods: For normalization, 1 million high-quality reads were randomly selected from each sample, with every read carrying a distinct molecular identifier. Instead of being binned into consensus sequences, reads that shared molecular identifiers were thrown out. MiTCR, with a Q25 quality threshold and the strictest error-elimination algorithm, was used for CDR3 identification, clonotype clustering and error correction. A nonparametric unseen species model with Euler transformation was used to estimate lower-bound total TCR beta diversity. TCRdb reprocessed the public reads (quality trimming at Q25 with fastp, clone calling with MiXCR) and kept in-frame beta chains. Identical CDR3 proteins give one entry, which carries the most common genes and DNA. These V and J calls derive from TCRdb rather than the authors' analysis. The sample table records fewer than 1.5 million distinct CDR3 sequences; 42% of these occur just once. 7.9% of the sample is held by the ten biggest clonotypes.

The CDR3 runs 15 amino acids, cysteine and phenylalanine included. Here the CDR3 DNA is all that survives: 45 bases in frame from base 1. The germline V gene (reference sequence) specifies DFQATT as CDR1 and SNEGSKA as CDR2. Trimmed from V: 0 bases; trimmed from J: 7 bases; junction bases lacking a gene match: 5. Turning to this clonotype: Its antigen has not been determined. It has no much larger one-base neighbor in the sample; base qualities were not kept.

The TCR was taken from a young woman in good health. Recombination joined TRBV20-1 with TRBJ2-3; a stretch of 12 junction bases matches TRBD2. Sequences were obtained from blood. The DNA sequence is as follows: TGCAGTGCTAGAGATCTAGCGGGGGGGCCGAATACGCAGTATTTT. It codes for CSARDLAGGPNTQYF.